The 30 T cell receptor beta chains given below trace back to one sample, sequenced in a study of cytomegalovirus exposure and HLA in healthy donors. Both 60 Vbeta primers and 13 Jbeta primers went into the PCR. Clones were read by immunoSEQ multiplex PCR, and TCRdb kept only the in-frame ones, dropping some. The table has more than 55,000 clones, 80% seen once. The specimen sequenced was PBMCs. Receptor source: a woman between 35 and 50 years old in good health and CMV-seronegative.

As regards this clone: The junction departs from the called germline gene at one end, perhaps through a read error. The chain joins TRBV7-7 to TRBJ2-1; TRBD2 agrees at 7 bases. In germline, CDR1 is SSHAT, CDR2 FNYEAQ (reference sequence). This CDR3 is built from 13 residues. The CDR3 nucleotides read TGTGCTAGCAGTCGCGGGCGCGGGAGTGAGCAGTTCTTC. Translation gives CASSRGRGSEQFF.

The chain recombines TRBV6-5 with TRBJ2-5; TRBD2 aligns across 8 bases. Looked up from germline, CDR1 is MNHEY and CDR2 is SVGAGI. The length of the CDR3 is 15 residues. V trimming: 6 bases; J trimming: 5 bases; junction bases outside the gene matches: 11. CDR3 in amino acids: CASSYAGRAEETQYF. DNA for the CDR3: TGTGCCAGCAGCTATGCCGGGAGGGCCGAGGAGACCCAGTACTTC.

This chain joins TRBV9 and TRBJ2-7; D unresolved. Germline lookup yields CDR1 SGDLS and CDR2 YYNGEE. V was shortened by 0 bases and J by 0 bases, with 7 bases between the two germline ends. CDR3 length: 14 amino acids. The CDR3 DNA follows: TGTGCCAGCAGCGTAGGGTTCAGCTCCTACGAGCAGTACTTC. This translates into CASSVGFSSYEQYF.

The chain joins TRBV5-1 to TRBJ2-2; possibly TRBD1 for D (6 bases). CDR3 length: 16 amino acids. V lost 6 bases and J 1 base, leaving 16 bases between the germline ends. Germline loops: CDR1 SGHRS, CDR2 YFSETQ. CDR3 sequence reads: CASIKDRYENTGELFF. The CDR3 DNA sequence: TGCGCCAGCATCAAGGACAGATACGAGAACACCGGGGAGCTGTTTTTT.

The CDR3 loop reads CASSQGSAEETQYF. CDR3 DNA: TGTGCCAGCAGCCAAGGGTCTGCGGAAGAGACCCAGTACTTC. The chain employs TRBV4-2 and TRBJ2-5; no clear D. This CDR3 spans 14 amino acids. V lost 1 base and J lost 3, with 9 bases in between. Per germline, CDR1 LGHNA and CDR2 YNFKEQ.

J is TRBJ2-1 and V is TRBV9, with 11 bases lining up with TRBD2. Per germline, CDR1 SGDLS and CDR2 YYNGEE. J gave up 6 bases and V 4 bases, and 6 bases lay outside the gene matches. This CDR3 region has 15 residues. CDR3 sequence (DNA): TGTGCCAGCAGCCCGCGGACTAGCGGGCCCAATGAGCAGTTCTTC. It encodes CASSPRTSGPNEQFF.

Only one count was recorded for this clone. For the CDR3, the DNA is TGCGCCAGCAGCGAAGGGACAGACAACATTCAGTACTTC. Translated, it gives CASSEGTDNIQYF. V is TRBV5-1 and J is TRBJ2-4; 7 bases are a match to TRBD1. Per germline, CDR1 SGHRS and CDR2 YFSETQ. This CDR3 is built from 13 residues. The V segment lost 4 bases and the J segment 7 bases; nucleotides outside the gene matches: 5.

The chain joins TRBV6-1 to TRBJ1-3; D remains unclear. Germline loops: CDR1 MNHNS, CDR2 SASEGT. This CDR3 contains 10 residues. V lost 7 bases to trimming and J lost 8 bases, with 6 bases between them. This CDR3 is CASTRDTIYF. The DNA for the CDR3 is TGTGCCAGCACCCGTGACACCATATATTTT.

The chain joins TRBV7-2 to TRBJ1-2, with a weak D call TRBD1 (5 bases). In germline, CDR1 is SGHTA, CDR2 FQGNSA. Trimming removed 1 base from V and 5 bases from J, with 14 bases in between. The CDR3 sequence is 15 residues long. Here the CDR3 DNA reads TGTGCCAGCAGCTTAGGGACAACTACACTTTATGGCTACACCTTC. This gives the protein CASSLGTTTLYGYTF.

DNA of the CDR3: TGTGCCAGCAGCCAAGATCTCGTTTCGCGGGGCACAGATACGCAGTATTTT. Encoded protein: CASSQDLVSRGTDTQYF. The chain has TRBV14 and TRBJ2-3, with a weak D call TRBD2 (5 bases). Per the germline V gene, CDR1 is SGHDN and CDR2 is FVKESK. Trimming shortened V by 0 bases and J by 1 base, and 14 bases separated the two germline ends. This CDR3 has 17 amino acids.

The chain couples TRBV5-1 to TRBJ2-2; 9 nucleotides align to TRBD1. J was trimmed by 2 bases and V by 0 bases; bases with no gene match: 5. The CDR3 has 17 amino acids. Germline V gene lookup returns CDR1 SGHRS and CDR2 YFSETQ. CDR3 amino acids: CASSLALDRGNTGELFF. DNA of the CDR3: TGCGCCAGCAGCTTGGCGTTGGACAGGGGTAACACCGGGGAGCTGTTTTTT.

The chain combines TRBV6-5 with TRBJ1-4; the D is unclear. The CDR3 runs 11 residues. CDR1 is MNHEY, CDR2 SVGAGI, per germline. Trimming removed 6 bases from V and 11 bases from J, with 10 bases in between. The CDR3 sequence is CASSNRGKLFF. For the CDR3, the DNA is TGTGCCAGCAGCAATAGAGGCAAACTGTTTTTT.

V usage is TRBV5-1 and J usage is TRBJ2-2; TRBD1 aligns across 7 bases. Per germline, CDR1 SGHRS and CDR2 YFSETQ. This CDR3 is built from 14 residues. Trimming cost V 3 bases and J 1 base; bases outside gene matches: 0. The CDR3 DNA is TGCGCCAGCAGCTGGGACAGGAACACCGGGGAGCTGTTTTTT. Translated, it gives CASSWDRNTGELFF.

The chain is built from TRBV15 and TRBJ2-1; 8 nucleotides agree with TRBD1. Per germline, CDR1 LNHNV and CDR2 YYDKDF (reference sequence). The CDR3 is 15 amino acids. The junction had 7 bases not matched to a gene; V was cut back by 5 bases and J by 4 bases. The CDR3 region has the DNA TGTGCCACCAGCTCCCGACAGGGGCGTTACAATGAGCAGTTCTTC. This gives the protein CATSSRQGRYNEQFF.

V usage is TRBV4-1 and J usage is TRBJ2-7; 8 positions agree with TRBD1. The trim removed 4 bases at V and 3 bases at J, leaving 2 bases unmatched. Germline V gene lookup returns CDR1 MGHRA and CDR2 YSYEKL. The CDR3 loop spans 13 amino acids. The CDR3 region is CASSPDRDYEQYF. Here the CDR3 DNA reads TGCGCCAGCAGCCCGGACAGGGACTACGAGCAGTACTTC.

This chain connects TRBV29-1 to TRBJ1-1, with 8 bases identical to TRBD1. The CDR3 sequence is 12 residues long. In germline, CDR1 is SQVTM, CDR2 ANQGSEA. With 7 bases clipped from V and 5 bases from J, the junction kept 6 bases outside the gene matches. For the CDR3, the DNA is TGCAGCGGGGGACAGGAGAGGACTGAAGCTTTCTTT. Residues: CSGGQERTEAFF.

DNA of the CDR3: TGTGCCAGCAGTTTTGTGTGGACTACCTTCTACGAGCAGTACTTC. Translating it yields CASSFVWTTFYEQYF. V gene TRBV28 combines with J gene TRBJ2-7; D may be TRBD2 (6 bases). The CDR3 runs 15 residues. Germline assignment: CDR1 MDHEN and CDR2 SYDVKM. Trimming removed 3 bases at V and 3 bases at J, with 15 bases between.

The chain employs TRBV27 and TRBJ2-6, with a weak D call TRBD2 (5 bases). Per germline, CDR1 MNHEY and CDR2 SMNVEV (reference sequence). V lost 5 bases to trimming and J lost 2 bases, with 16 bases between them. This CDR3 has 17 residues. The CDR3 loop reads CASSAMRRTAGANVLTF. CDR3 nucleotides: TGTGCCAGCAGTGCTATGAGGAGGACCGCTGGGGCCAACGTCCTGACTTTC.

The chain employs TRBV6-4 and TRBJ1-5, with 12 bases that match TRBD1. V was clipped by 5 bases and J by 2 bases; unmatched bases: 13. Germline V gene sequence: CDR1 MRHNA, CDR2 SNTAGT. The CDR3 loop spans 19 amino acids. CDR3: CASSIRGTGGFRGNQPQHF. CDR3 bases: TGTGCCAGCAGTATCCGGGGGACAGGGGGCTTTAGGGGCAATCAGCCCCAGCATTTT.

For this clone: The junction and the germline gene differ at one end; a read error may be behind it. V usage is TRBV7-9 and J usage is TRBJ2-7; weak D call: TRBD2 (6 bases). Germline V gene lookup returns CDR1 SEHNR and CDR2 FQNEAQ (reference sequence). The CDR3 totals 16 residues. CDR3 nucleotides: TGTTCCAGCAGCCCAGCCCGGGACTTCATATCCTACGAGCAGTACTTC. As protein: CSSSPARDFISYEQYF.

The rearrangement uses TRBV10-2 and TRBJ2-7, with D possibly matching TRBD2 (5 bases). V was clipped by 8 bases and J by 5 bases, with 16 bases between them. The CDR3 has 13 amino acids. Per germline, CDR1 WSHSY and CDR2 SAAADI. The CDR3 DNA reads as TGCGCCAGCCGGCGGGCGGGCAGCGACGAGCAGTACTTC. Amino acid sequence: CASRRAGSDEQYF.

This chain joins TRBV5-1 and TRBJ2-1, with TRBD2 matching over 8 bases. Germline V CDR1 and CDR2: SGHRS, YFSETQ. This CDR3 has 17 amino acids. With 0 bases clipped from V and 7 bases from J, the junction kept 12 bases outside the gene matches. CDR3 loop: CASSLAEISGNGNEQFF. In nucleotides, the CDR3 is TGCGCCAGCAGCTTGGCTGAAATTAGCGGGAACGGGAATGAGCAGTTCTTC.

V gene TRBV28 combines with J gene TRBJ1-5; no clear D gene. From germline, CDR1 is MDHEN and CDR2 SYDVKM. The CDR3 covers 14 residues. Trimming stripped 3 bases from V and 5 bases from J, with 11 bases between. CDR3 nucleotide sequence: TGTGCCAGCAGTTTCACAAGTTCCGATCAGCCCCAGCATTTT. Encoded protein: CASSFTSSDQPQHF.

This clone was recorded once. CDR3 DNA: TGTGCCAGCAGCCAAGATTCTTCGGACAGGGCCTATGGCTACACCTTC. The encoded protein is CASSQDSSDRAYGYTF. The chain recombines TRBV4-2 with TRBJ1-2; 8 bases line up with TRBD1. Unmatched junction bases numbered 7, after V lost 0 bases and J lost 4 bases. The germline V gene has CDR1 LGHNA and CDR2 YNFKEQ. This CDR3 comprises 16 residues.

This chain joins TRBV19 and TRBJ2-1; 9 nucleotides match TRBD2. The CDR3 length is 14 residues. Germline lookup yields CDR1 LNHDA and CDR2 SQIVND (reference sequence). Trimming removed 4 bases from V and 6 bases from J; junction bases left unmatched: 4. The CDR3 region is CASSTSGELNEQFF. DNA of the CDR3: TGTGCCAGTAGTACTAGCGGGGAGCTCAATGAGCAGTTCTTC.

This clone was detected once. The chain has TRBV5-1 and TRBJ2-1; D uncertain. The CDR3 totals 14 residues. Trimming removed 0 bases at V and 7 bases at J, with 11 bases between. Per germline, CDR1 SGHRS and CDR2 YFSETQ. In nucleotides, the CDR3 is TGCGCCAGCAGCTTGGGGGCAGGCCCGAATGAGCAGTTCTTC. Amino acid sequence: CASSLGAGPNEQFF.

As DNA, the CDR3 is TGTGCCAGCAGCGCGTCGACAAGGGGGACTAATGAAAAACTGTTTTTT. Protein sequence: CASSASTRGTNEKLFF. This chain links TRBV9 with TRBJ1-4, with a possible D match to TRBD1 (6 bases). The CDR3 is made up of 16 amino acids. V shed 3 bases and J shed 2 bases, with 14 bases lying between them. Germline V gene sequence: CDR1 SGDLS, CDR2 YYNGEE.

About this clone itself: The same CDR3 can be traced to other DNA sequences in this sample. The gene calls are TRBV20-1 and TRBJ2-7; TRBD2 matches 7 bases. The CDR3 consists of 8 residues. V gave up 6 bases and J gave up 13 bases; unmatched junction bases: 3. Germline V gene sequence: CDR1 DFQATT, CDR2 SNEGSKA (reference sequence). The CDR3 sequence: CSAGGFYF. CDR3 sequence (DNA): TGCAGTGCCGGGGGGTTTTACTTC.

V and J are TRBV18 and TRBJ2-3, with 8 bases fitting TRBD2. Germline trimming cut 5 bases from V and 0 bases from J; bases unmatched to any gene: 7. Germline assignment: CDR1 KGHSH and CDR2 LQKENI. The CDR3 sequence is 16 residues long. This chain's CDR3 is CASSVKAGASTDTQYF. The DNA of the CDR3 is TGTGCCAGCTCAGTCAAAGCGGGAGCTAGCACAGATACGCAGTATTTT.

Here the CDR3 reads CASSQLTGGVSEQYF. DNA for the CDR3: TGTGCCAGCAGCCAGCTCACAGGGGGCGTTTCCGAGCAGTACTTC. The rearrangement joins TRBV11-1 to TRBJ2-7, with 9 bases fitting TRBD1. With 5 bases clipped from V and 6 bases from J, the junction kept 11 bases outside the gene matches. CDR1 and CDR2 (germline): SGHAT, FQDESV (reference sequence). The CDR3 is made up of 15 amino acids.